The 21 T cell receptor beta chains in this list originate from one sample, sequenced in a study of OX40 agonist ivuxolimab in advanced cancers. Profiling relied on immunoSEQ multiplex PCR, and the TCRdb table lists in-frame clones only, not all of them. The sample consists of roughly 53,000 clones, more than 85% of them appearing once. This specimen was CD4+ or CD8+ T cells sorted from blood, taken in a trial of the OX40 agonist ivuxolimab. The source is an adult with an advanced solid tumor such as melanoma, head and neck, liver or kidney cancer.

The chain uses TRBV2 and TRBJ1-2; 9 nucleotides line up with TRBD1. This CDR3 contains 13 residues. The germline V gene has CDR1 SNHLY and CDR2 FYNNEI. With V trimmed by 7 bases and J by 7 bases, 7 bases remained unmatched. CDR3 amino acids: CASILQGAGGYTF. In DNA form, the CDR3 reads TGTGCCAGCATCTTACAGGGGGCGGGTGGCTACACCTTC.

The CDR3 region is CASSLILGELGPGEQYF. For the CDR3, the DNA is TGCGCCAGCAGCTTGATCCTTGGTGAACTAGGGCCCGGCGAGCAGTACTTC. This chain uses TRBV5-1 with TRBJ2-7; TRBD2 might be the D (5 bases). This CDR3 spans 17 amino acids. V shed 1 base and J shed 6 bases, with 23 bases lying between them. Germline V lookup: CDR1 SGHRS, CDR2 YFSETQ.

For the CDR3, the DNA is TGCGCCAGCAGCCCCCCGGGGCAGGGGGCTGAGACCCAGTACTTC. This encodes CASSPPGQGAETQYF. The rearrangement links TRBV5-1 to TRBJ2-5; 8 nucleotides match TRBD1. From germline, CDR1 is SGHRS and CDR2 YFSETQ. V lost 4 bases to trimming and J lost 5 bases; unmatched junction nucleotides: 10. This CDR3 has 15 amino acids. Looking up the rest from reference TRBV5-1 and TRBJ2-5 gives the full variable domain: KAGVTQTPRYLIKTRGQQVTLSCSPISGHRSVSWYQQTPGQGLQFLFEYFSETQRNKGNFPGRFSGRQFSNSRSEMNVSTLELGDSALYLCASSPPGQGAETQYFGPGTRLLVL.

The V gene is TRBV5-8, the J gene TRBJ2-1; no clear D. The V gene lost 0 bases and the J gene lost 4 bases, with 5 bases spanning the gap. Germline CDR1 reads SGHTS; CDR2 reads YDEGEE. The CDR3 is 13 residues long. In DNA form, the CDR3 reads TGTGCCAGCAGCTTGGGTACTTACAATGAGCAGTTCTTC. Its translation: CASSLGTYNEQFF.

CDR3 in DNA: TGCGCCAGCAGCCACATCTTTGGACAGGGCGTCTCCTTGTACGAGCAGTACTTC. It codes for CASSHIFGQGVSLYEQYF. The chain couples TRBV5-1 to TRBJ2-7; 8 bases align to TRBD1. The CDR3 contains 18 residues. The germline CDR1 and CDR2 sequences are SGHRS and YFSETQ. V was pared by 4 bases and J by 4 bases, with 19 bases of the junction left unmatched.

There are a few counts of this clone. The same CDR3 also results from other DNA sequences found in this sample. The chain joins TRBV9 to TRBJ2-1; 8 positions match TRBD2. This CDR3 is built from 15 residues. CDR1 and CDR2 (germline): SGDLS, YYNGEE. Trimming cost V 0 bases and J 3 bases; bases outside gene matches: 2. CDR3 sequence (DNA): TGTGCCAGCAGCGTAGTGGCGGGGGGCTACAATGAGCAGTTCTTC. It codes for CASSVVAGGYNEQFF.

The V gene is TRBV7-2, the J gene TRBJ2-7; tentative D call: TRBD1 (6 bases). The CDR3 has 17 residues. Trimming left V 5 bases short and J 2 bases short, with 22 bases between. Germline values: CDR1 SGHTA, CDR2 FQGNSA. CDR3 coding DNA: TGTGCCAGCAGCAAGGTCACACAGGGTTGGGGACCCTACGAGCAGTACTTC. Protein product: CASSKVTQGWGPYEQYF.

J is TRBJ1-1 and V is TRBV5-1; no reliable D call. Trimming pared 0 bases from V and 0 bases from J, leaving 6 bases between. The germline V gene encodes CDR1 SGHRS and CDR2 YFSETQ. This CDR3 contains 14 residues. The DNA for the CDR3 is TGCGCCAGCAGCTTGGGAGTCATGAACACTGAAGCTTTCTTT. Translation: CASSLGVMNTEAFF.

The chain combines TRBV27 with TRBJ1-1; D is uncertain. Trimming pared 2 bases from V and 1 base from J, leaving 8 bases between. The germline V gene has CDR1 MNHEY and CDR2 SMNVEV (reference sequence). The CDR3 totals 14 residues. The CDR3 DNA reads TGTGCCAGCAGTTTACAGCCCGGGAACACTGAAGCTTTCTTT. Residues: CASSLQPGNTEAFF.

The genes are TRBV4-3 and TRBJ2-7; TRBD1 agrees at 7 bases. The CDR3 has 15 residues. V trimming: 0 bases; J trimming: 3 bases; junction bases outside the gene matches: 5. Germline assignment: CDR1 LGHNA and CDR2 YSLEER. CDR3 bases: TGCGCCAGCAGCCAAGAGGCCCACAGGGGCTACGAGCAGTACTTC. This codes for CASSQEAHRGYEQYF.

CDR3 in amino acids: CASRSGTGAYEQYF. In nucleotides, the CDR3 is TGTGCCAGTAGATCGGGGACAGGGGCCTACGAGCAGTACTTC. The chain is built from TRBV19 and TRBJ2-7; 10 nucleotides line up with TRBD1. The germline V gene has CDR1 LNHDA and CDR2 SQIVND (reference sequence). Germline trimming cut 6 bases from V and 2 bases from J; bases unmatched to any gene: 4. The CDR3 has 14 amino acids. The full variable domain, its missing parts supplied by reference TRBV19 and TRBJ2-7, is DGGITQSPKYLFRKEGQNVTLSCEQNLNHDAMYWYRQDPGQGLRLIYYSQIVNDFQKGDIAEGYSVSREKKESFPLTVTSAQKNPTAFYLCASRSGTGAYEQYFGPGTRLTVT.

The count of this clone is one. This chain connects TRBV29-1 to TRBJ1-1; weak D call: TRBD1 (5 bases). CDR1 and CDR2 from the germline V gene are SQVTM and ANQGSEA. V was cut by 7 bases and J by 3 bases, with 15 bases left in between. CDR3 length equals 13 residues. The chain's CDR3 is CSAQAQVDTEAFF. CDR3 nucleotide sequence: TGCAGCGCTCAGGCACAGGTGGACACTGAAGCTTTCTTT.

This clone was seen only once. The rearrangement links TRBV6-5 to TRBJ2-1; D is undetermined. The length of the CDR3 is 13 residues. The germline V gene encodes CDR1 MNHEY and CDR2 SVGAGI. The V gene lost 0 bases and the J gene lost 5 bases, with 5 bases spanning the gap. CDR3 amino acids: CASSYSNNNEQFF. CDR3 bases: TGTGCCAGCAGTTACTCGAATAACAATGAGCAGTTCTTC.

The chain employs TRBV4-3 and TRBJ2-5; 10 positions match TRBD1. TRBJ2-7 matches the DNA end more closely, so the J call is doubtful. CDR3 length: 16 amino acids. CDR1 and CDR2 from the germline V gene are LGHNA and YSLEER. The CDR3 is CASSQDFGQGAYEQYF. CDR3 in DNA: TGCGCCAGCAGCCAAGATTTTGGACAGGGGGCCTACGAGCAGTACTTC.

The chain has TRBV13 and TRBJ1-5; the D gene is possibly TRBD1 (6 bases). The V and J ends lost 5 bases and 4 bases respectively, with 12 bases between them. Looked up from germline, CDR1 is PRHDT and CDR2 is FYEKMQ (reference sequence). CDR3 length: 14 amino acids. The CDR3 loop is CASSPRDTNQPQHF. The DNA for the CDR3 is TGTGCCAGCAGCCCCCGGGACACAAATCAGCCCCAGCATTTT.

The rearrangement links TRBV6-1 to TRBJ2-7, with TRBD1 matching 8 bases. V lost 6 bases and J lost 3; bases outside the gene matches: 7. The CDR3 has 14 residues. Germline CDR1 is MNHNS and CDR2 is SASEGT. The CDR3 protein is CASRDPTGGYEQYF. Written as DNA, the CDR3 is TGTGCCAGCAGGGACCCCACAGGGGGCTACGAGCAGTACTTC.

V and J are TRBV9 and TRBJ1-1; D is ambiguous. V lost 1 base to trimming and J lost 4 bases, with 8 bases between them. Looked up from germline, CDR1 is SGDLS and CDR2 is YYNGEE. This CDR3 has 13 residues. The CDR3 nucleotides are TGTGCCAGCAGCGTAAGCGGAGGCACTGAAGCTTTCTTT. Protein: CASSVSGGTEAFF.

DNA for the CDR3: TGCGCCAGCAGGGGGGGGACAGGGAATTCACCCCTCCACTTT. Its translation: CASRGGTGNSPLHF. The chain combines TRBV10-2 with TRBJ1-6; 9 nucleotides line up with TRBD1. V gave up 6 bases and J gave up 7 bases; unmatched junction bases: 4. The V gene's germline CDR1 is WSHSY and CDR2 SAAADI. CDR3 size: 14 residues.

In nucleotides, the CDR3 is TGTGCCAGCAGCTTAGTAGGCGGGACAGGGGGCTACGAGCAGTACTTC. Its protein is CASSLVGGTGGYEQYF. The rearrangement links TRBV7-8 to TRBJ2-7; TRBD1 agrees at 11 bases. Per the germline V gene, CDR1 is SGHVS and CDR2 is FQNEAQ. V was clipped by 1 base and J by 3 bases; unmatched bases: 5. CDR3 length equals 16 residues.

This clone has only one observation. The chain has TRBV7-8 and TRBJ2-6; D ambiguous. V lost 1 base and J lost 0, with 7 bases in between. Looked up from germline, CDR1 is SGHVS and CDR2 is FQNEAQ. This CDR3 comprises 16 residues. CDR3 DNA sequence: TGTGCCAGCAGCTTAGATCCGTACTCTGGGGCCAACGTCCTGACTTTC. Translating gives CASSLDPYSGANVLTF.

This clone was counted a single time. The chain has TRBV9 and TRBJ1-3, with unresolved D. Germline V lookup: CDR1 SGDLS, CDR2 YYNGEE. V was cut by 0 bases and J by 0 bases, with 4 bases left in between. This CDR3 region has 14 residues. The CDR3 region is CASSVDDSGNTIYF. CDR3 bases: TGTGCCAGCAGCGTAGATGACTCTGGAAACACCATATATTTT.